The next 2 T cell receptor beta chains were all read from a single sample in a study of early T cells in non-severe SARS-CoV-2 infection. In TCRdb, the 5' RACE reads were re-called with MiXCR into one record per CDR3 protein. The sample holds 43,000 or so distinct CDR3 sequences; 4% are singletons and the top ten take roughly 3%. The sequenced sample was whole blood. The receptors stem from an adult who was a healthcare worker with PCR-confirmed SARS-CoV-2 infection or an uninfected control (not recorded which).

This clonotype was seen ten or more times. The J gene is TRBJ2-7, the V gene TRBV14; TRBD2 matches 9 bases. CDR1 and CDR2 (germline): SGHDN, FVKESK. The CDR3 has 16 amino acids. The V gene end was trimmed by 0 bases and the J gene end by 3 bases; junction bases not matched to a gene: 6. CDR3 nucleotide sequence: TGTGCCAGCAGCCAAGATGGGGCTAGCGGGAACTACGAGCAGTACTTC. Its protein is CASSQDGASGNYEQYF.

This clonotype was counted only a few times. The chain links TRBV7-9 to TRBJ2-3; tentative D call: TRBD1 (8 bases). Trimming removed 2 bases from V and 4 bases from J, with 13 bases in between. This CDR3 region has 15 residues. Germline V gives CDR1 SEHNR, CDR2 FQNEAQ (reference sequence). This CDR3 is CASSLTGGGADTQYF. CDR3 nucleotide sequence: TGTGCCAGCAGCTTAACAGGGGGAGGGGCAGATACGCAGTATTTT.